These 25 T cell receptor beta chains share one sample of origin, sequenced in a study of blood T cell repertoires in COVID-19. The table came from immunoSEQ multiplex PCR; TCRdb's copy has only in-frame clones and leaves some out. The sample shows fewer than 150,000 clones, roughly 86% of them seen only once. The sample was peripheral blood. The receptors here all came from a woman between 45 and 65 years old who had recovered from COVID-19.

The rearrangement uses TRBV7-6 and TRBJ2-1; TRBD2 is a possible D gene (6 bases). The CDR3 is 14 amino acids. The germline V gene has CDR1 SGHVS and CDR2 FNYEAQ. Between the trimmed V and J ends, which lost 2 bases and 3 bases, there was a span of 8 bases. CDR3 in amino acids: CASSLLGLYNEQFF. The CDR3 nucleotides read TGTGCCAGCAGCTTACTGGGACTCTACAATGAGCAGTTCTTC. Full variable domain (rest looked up from reference TRBV7-6 and TRBJ2-1): GAGVSQSPRYKVTKRGQDVALRCDPISGHVSLYWYRQALGQGPEFLTYFNYEAQQDKSGLPNDRFSAERPEGSISTLTIQRTEQRDSAMYRCASSLLGLYNEQFFGPGTRLTVL.

This clone was seen a few times. The gene calls are TRBV10-1 and TRBJ2-7; the match to TRBD2 covers 8 bases. Trimming at V came to 11 bases and at J to 6 bases, leaving 15 bases not matched to a gene. The CDR3 has 14 amino acids. Germline CDR1 and CDR2: WNHNN and SYGVQD (reference sequence). CDR3 region: CARDHGRAYPEQYF. CDR3 nucleotides: TGCGCCCGCGACCACGGGAGGGCCTATCCCGAGCAGTACTTC.

The chain couples TRBV30 to TRBJ1-6, with 7 bases matching TRBD1. The germline gives CDR1 GTSNPN, CDR2 SVGIG (reference sequence). V shed 3 bases, J shed 12 bases, and the junction held 11 bases outside the gene matches. This CDR3 is built from 14 residues. The CDR3 DNA reads TGTGCCTGGAGGGTACCGGGACAGCCTCTACCCCTCCACTTT. It yields the protein CAWRVPGQPLPLHF.

The rearrangement uses TRBV19 and TRBJ1-2; D unclear. Germline V lookup: CDR1 LNHDA, CDR2 SQIVND (reference sequence). The CDR3 consists of 14 residues. Trimming took 11 bases from V and 2 from J, leaving 18 bases between them. The CDR3 DNA follows: TGTGCCTCTTCAATTCTTACAACAAACTATGGCTACACCTTC. This translates into CASSILTTNYGYTF.

This clone is a singleton in its sample. The chain uses TRBV5-1 and TRBJ2-1; TRBD2 matches at 7 bases. Germline loops: CDR1 SGHRS, CDR2 YFSETQ. This CDR3 comprises 15 residues. V lost 3 bases, J lost 7 bases, and 10 bases stayed unmatched. CDR3 protein: CASSYGGSGENEQFF. CDR3 nucleotides: TGCGCCAGCAGCTACGGGGGGTCCGGAGAGAATGAGCAGTTCTTC. Combining the CDR3 with reference TRBV5-1 and TRBJ2-1 gives the whole variable domain KAGVTQTPRYLIKTRGQQVTLSCSPISGHRSVSWYQQTPGQGLQFLFEYFSETQRNKGNFPGRFSGRQFSNSRSEMNVSTLELGDSALYLCASSYGGSGENEQFFGPGTRLTVL.

This rearrangement joins TRBV7-9 to TRBJ2-7; a weak D match, TRBD1 (5 bases). Germline V CDR1 and CDR2: SEHNR, FQNEAQ (reference sequence). The CDR3 contains 15 residues. V lost 2 bases, J lost 5 bases, and 16 bases lay in between. The CDR3 region has the DNA TGTGCCAGCAGCTTAACCCAGGGTCGGGCCCACGAGCAGTACTTC. This encodes CASSLTQGRAHEQYF.

J is TRBJ2-5 and V is TRBV30; 9 nucleotides agree with TRBD2. V dropped 2 bases and J dropped 2; count of bases not matched to a gene: 9. The CDR3 is 16 amino acids. Germline V gene sequence: CDR1 GTSNPN, CDR2 SVGIG (reference sequence). The CDR3 region is CAWSRAGGLRQETQYF. DNA for the CDR3: TGTGCCTGGAGTCGGGCGGGGGGGCTTAGGCAAGAGACCCAGTACTTC.

The chain recombines TRBV19 with TRBJ1-1; D perhaps matches TRBD1 (6 bases). Germline V gene data show CDR1 as LNHDA and CDR2 as SQIVND (reference sequence). Trimming stripped 1 base from V and 9 bases from J, with 12 bases between. This CDR3 has 13 residues. Here the CDR3 reads CASSIGQGYKAFF. CDR3 nucleotides: TGTGCCAGTAGTATAGGGCAGGGGTACAAAGCTTTCTTT.

The rearrangement links TRBV29-1 to TRBJ2-1; weak D call: TRBD2 (5 bases). Germline values: CDR1 SQVTM, CDR2 ANQGSEA. The CDR3 spans 13 residues. Trimming took off 4 bases at V and 3 bases at J, with 10 bases between the two ends. The chain's CDR3 is CSVVRRVYNEQFF. The CDR3 bases are TGCAGCGTTGTACGGCGGGTCTACAATGAGCAGTTCTTC.

This clone showed up just once. The chain combines TRBV19 with TRBJ1-1; TRBD1 matches at 8 bases. CDR1 is LNHDA, CDR2 SQIVND, per germline (reference sequence). Unmatched junction bases numbered 11, after V lost 7 bases and J lost 1 base. This CDR3 spans 16 amino acids. The CDR3 sequence is CASTYGVGTGNTEAFF. CDR3 in DNA: TGTGCCAGTACCTACGGGGTCGGGACAGGGAACACTGAAGCTTTCTTT.

The genes are TRBV6-5 and TRBJ1-2; TRBD1 aligns across 9 bases. V dropped 7 bases and J dropped 2; count of bases not matched to a gene: 5. This CDR3 spans 14 amino acids. The V gene's germline CDR1 is MNHEY and CDR2 SVGAGI. The CDR3 DNA reads TGTGCCAGCAAGGCCGGGACAGGGAACTATGGCTACACCTTC. Encoded protein: CASKAGTGNYGYTF.

The chain carries TRBV6-2 or TRBV6-3 and TRBJ1-2; no clear D gene. V dropped 2 bases and J dropped 5 bases, with 12 bases sitting between them. CDR3 length equals 14 residues. Germline V gene lookup returns CDR1 MNHEY and CDR2 SVGEGT. DNA for the CDR3: TGTGCCAGCAGTTACCCCGCCGGTTATTATGGCTACACCTTC. This translates into CASSYPAGYYGYTF.

The CDR3 here is CASSLTGAPETQYF. In DNA, the CDR3 is TGTGCCAGCAGCTTGACAGGGGCCCCAGAGACCCAGTACTTC. The chain is built from TRBV5-8 and TRBJ2-5, with 7 bases aligning to TRBD1. The CDR3 extends over 14 amino acids. J was trimmed by 4 bases and V by 1 base; bases with no gene match: 4. Germline lookup yields CDR1 SGHTS and CDR2 YDEGEE.

The chain carries TRBV15 and TRBJ2-4; the match to TRBD1 covers 7 bases. Trimming took 5 bases from V and 0 from J; bases not matched to a gene: 10. The CDR3 runs to 17 residues. Germline assignment: CDR1 LNHNV and CDR2 YYDKDF (reference sequence). CDR3 residues: CATSAQGQVKAKNIQYF. CDR3 in DNA: TGTGCCACCAGCGCCCAAGGACAGGTCAAAGCCAAAAACATTCAGTACTTC.

This chain joins TRBV20-1 and TRBJ2-1; possibly TRBD2 for D (6 bases). Germline assignment: CDR1 DFQATT and CDR2 SNEGSKA (reference sequence). The CDR3 sequence is 15 residues long. The V and J ends lost 3 bases and 8 bases respectively, with 20 bases between them. The CDR3 protein is CSASGEVRFLDEQFF. The CDR3 DNA reads as TGCAGTGCTAGTGGGGAGGTTCGGTTTCTCGATGAGCAGTTCTTC.

The count of this clone is one. The chain employs TRBV19 and TRBJ1-2, with TRBD1 identical over 7 bases. There are 12 residues in the CDR3. Germline V lookup: CDR1 LNHDA, CDR2 SQIVND (reference sequence). V shed 5 bases, J shed 8 bases, and the junction held 5 bases outside the gene matches. The CDR3 coding sequence is TGTGCCAGTAGTGGGAACAGGGGCGGCTACACCTTC. Residues: CASSGNRGGYTF.

As regards this clone: One end of the junction does not line up with germline, which may come from a read error. The chain joins TRBV6-5 to TRBJ1-2, with TRBD1 identical over 8 bases. The CDR3 extends over 14 amino acids. Germline V gene lookup returns CDR1 MNHEY and CDR2 SVGAGI. Written as DNA, the CDR3 is TGTGCCAGCAGACGAGCGGGACAGGACCCTGGCGACACCTTC. Its protein is CASRRAGQDPGDTF.

The chain links TRBV4-1 to TRBJ2-3; 9 positions agree with TRBD2. Germline V gives CDR1 MGHRA, CDR2 YSYEKL. The CDR3 extends over 16 amino acids. Unmatched junction bases numbered 6, after V lost 2 bases and J lost 3 bases. The CDR3: CASSQNPTSGTDTQYF. The CDR3 nucleotides read TGCGCCAGCAGCCAAAATCCGACTAGCGGTACAGATACGCAGTATTTT.

V and J are TRBV19 and TRBJ2-3, with 8 bases matching TRBD2. Trimming removed 9 bases from V and 4 bases from J; junction bases left unmatched: 9. CDR3 length: 14 residues. Germline loops: CDR1 LNHDA, CDR2 SQIVND (reference sequence). The CDR3 loop reads CASSAGVLPDTQYF. The CDR3 DNA reads TGTGCCAGCTCAGCGGGAGTCTTACCAGATACGCAGTATTTT. Combining the CDR3 with reference TRBV19 and TRBJ2-3 gives the whole variable domain DGGITQSPKYLFRKEGQNVTLSCEQNLNHDAMYWYRQDPGQGLRLIYYSQIVNDFQKGDIAEGYSVSREKKESFPLTVTSAQKNPTAFYLCASSAGVLPDTQYFGPGTRLTVL.

The chain links TRBV5-6 to TRBJ2-7; TRBD2 matches 13 bases. The trim removed 0 bases at V and 1 base at J, leaving 4 bases unmatched. The CDR3 consists of 17 residues. CDR1 is SGHDT and CDR2 is YYEEEE in the germline V gene. The CDR3 loop is CASSLALAGGPSYEQYF. The DNA for the CDR3 is TGTGCCAGCAGCTTGGCACTAGCGGGGGGGCCGTCCTACGAGCAGTACTTC.

This chain connects TRBV27 to TRBJ2-7; TRBD1 agrees at 8 bases. There are 17 residues in the CDR3. V dropped 5 bases and J dropped 0; count of bases not matched to a gene: 12. CDR1 is MNHEY and CDR2 is SMNVEV in the germline V gene (reference sequence). The CDR3 reads CASSRALGQGGSYEQYF. CDR3 DNA: TGTGCCAGCAGTCGAGCCCTCGGACAGGGTGGCTCCTACGAGCAGTACTTC.

The chain combines TRBV2 with TRBJ2-1; D not resolved. CDR1 is SNHLY, CDR2 FYNNEI, per germline. Trimming took off 3 bases at V and 1 base at J, with 13 bases between the two ends. CDR3 size: 16 residues. CDR3 amino acids: CASSDVLGYSYNEQFF. The CDR3 DNA follows: TGTGCCAGCAGTGACGTCTTGGGCTATTCCTACAATGAGCAGTTCTTC.

The chain joins TRBV3-1 (or the pseudogene TRBV3-2) to TRBJ2-1; 7 bases agree with TRBD1. This CDR3 is built from 13 residues. Looked up from germline, CDR1 is LGHDT and CDR2 is YNNKEL (reference sequence). The V and J ends lost 6 bases and 9 bases, in that order; junction bases with no gene match: 8. CDR3 nucleotides: TGTGCCAGCAGACGACAGGGTCGGGGTGAGCAGTTCTTC. Its translation is CASRRQGRGEQFF.

In DNA form, the CDR3 reads TGTGCCAGCAGCTTAGAAGGGGGCTCCGGAACCTACGAGCAGTACTTC. It specifies CASSLEGGSGTYEQYF. This chain links TRBV7-2 with TRBJ2-7, with 7 bases aligning to TRBD1. J gave up 2 bases and V 1 base, and 8 bases lay outside the gene matches. Germline V gives CDR1 SGHTA, CDR2 FQGNSA. The CDR3 is 16 amino acids.

The chain joins TRBV7-8 to TRBJ1-2; 7 nucleotides agree with TRBD1. CDR1 and CDR2 (germline): SGHVS, FQNEAQ. The CDR3 has 15 amino acids. Trimming took 2 bases from V and 4 from J; bases not matched to a gene: 7. The CDR3, as DNA: TGTGCCAGCAGCTTACGGTTTACAGGGGTCTATGGCTACACCTTC. Amino acid sequence: CASSLRFTGVYGYTF.